The 26 T cell receptor beta chains below come from one sample, sequenced in a study of T cells in Graves' hyperthyroidism and ophthalmopathy. Regions amplified from RNA transcripts were the TCR beta CDR3 regions. A first-round RT-PCR of the TCR CDR3 used the HTBI primer set. TCRdb ran MiXCR on the multiplex PCR reads and lists one entry per CDR3 protein. Of approximately 720,000 distinct CDR3 sequences detected, around 20% appear once; the ten largest clones hold around 17%. Sequencing was performed on blood. The receptors derive from a woman aged 45 to 65 with Graves' hyperthyroidism that later progressed to Graves' ophthalmopathy.

This clonotype has a count of ten or more. This rearrangement joins TRBV6-1 to TRBJ1-1, with a weak D call TRBD1 (6 bases). Trimming left V 2 bases short and J 10 bases short, with 14 bases between. CDR1 and CDR2 from the germline V gene are MNHNS and SASEGT. There are 13 residues in the CDR3. CDR3: CASSERRGQRAFF. The CDR3 DNA follows: TGTGCCAGCAGTGAACGCCGAGGACAGAGAGCTTTCTTT.

The sample holds many counts of this clonotype. The J gene is TRBJ1-2, the V gene TRBV30, with D uncertain. This CDR3 has 13 amino acids. The ends were cut back, 0 bases at V and 2 bases at J, with 7 bases in the middle. Germline V gene data show CDR1 as GTSNPN and CDR2 as SVGIG (reference sequence). The CDR3 protein is CAWSVRGNYGYTF. The DNA of the CDR3 is TGTGCCTGGAGTGTACGCGGAAACTATGGCTACACCTTC. Full variable domain (rest looked up from reference TRBV30 and TRBJ1-2): SQTIHQWPATLVQPVGSPLSLECTVEGTSNPNLYWYRQAAGRGLQLLFYSVGIGQISSEVPQNLSASRPQDRQFILSSKKLLLSDSGFYLCAWSVRGNYGYTFGSGTRLTVV.

This clonotype was counted only a few times. V is TRBV11-2 and J is TRBJ1-3; D gene uncertain. Trimming removed 2 bases from V and 0 bases from J, with 14 bases in between. This CDR3 spans 17 amino acids. From germline, CDR1 is SGHAT and CDR2 FQNNGV. CDR3 loop: CASSLNPRDYSGNTIYF. The DNA for the CDR3 is TGTGCCAGCAGCTTAAACCCGCGTGATTACTCTGGAAACACCATATATTTT.

The J gene is TRBJ1-1, the V gene TRBV5-6; weak D call: TRBD1 (6 bases). The germline V and J ends were trimmed by 5 bases and 0 bases, with 11 bases remaining between them. CDR3 size: 14 residues. From germline, CDR1 is SGHDT and CDR2 YYEEEE. The CDR3 DNA reads TGTGCCAGCAGAATCGGACAGCTGAACACTGAAGCTTTCTTT. Its protein is CASRIGQLNTEAFF. Based on the CDR3 plus reference TRBV5-6 and TRBJ1-1, the full variable domain is DAGVTQSPTHLIKTRGQQVTLRCSPKSGHDTVSWYQQALGQGPQFIFQYYEEEERQRGNFPDRFSGHQFPNYSSELNVNALLLGDSALYLCASRIGQLNTEAFFGQGTRLTVV.

A few counts support this clonotype. The chain links TRBV20-1 to TRBJ1-3; D remains unclear. Trimming removed 3 bases at V and 0 bases at J, with 15 bases between. The V gene's germline CDR1 is DFQATT and CDR2 SNEGSKA (reference sequence). The CDR3 runs 16 residues. The CDR3 bases are TGCAGTGCTAGCGGGCCGACCCTGAACTCTGGAAACACCATATATTTT. It codes for CSASGPTLNSGNTIYF.

In this sample, this clonotype turned up a few times. This chain links TRBV4-2 with TRBJ2-2, with D unclear. V lost 4 bases to trimming and J lost 4 bases, with 10 bases between them. This CDR3 comprises 14 residues. The germline CDR1 and CDR2 sequences are LGHNA and YNFKEQ. CDR3 DNA sequence: TGTGCCAGCAGCCTAGTGTACGGCACCGGGGAGCTGTTTTTT. Its translation is CASSLVYGTGELFF.

The sample holds a few counts of this clonotype. The J gene is TRBJ2-5, the V gene TRBV6-1; 14 bases are shared with TRBD2. This CDR3 has 17 amino acids. Germline loops: CDR1 MNHNS, CDR2 SASEGT. V trimming: 5 bases; J trimming: 1 base; junction bases outside the gene matches: 6. The CDR3 DNA is TGTGCCAGCAGTTGGATAGGGACTAGCGGGGGCCAAGAGACCCAGTACTTC. Amino acids: CASSWIGTSGGQETQYF.

The rearrangement uses TRBV20-1 and TRBJ1-2, with a weak D call TRBD1 (6 bases). The CDR3 is 11 amino acids. The V gene's germline CDR1 is DFQATT and CDR2 SNEGSKA (reference sequence). V shed 3 bases and J shed 8 bases, with 10 bases lying between them. The CDR3 DNA reads as TGCAGTGCTAGCGGGGGCATGGGCTACACCTTC. Amino acid sequence: CSASGGMGYTF.

This clonotype was counted a few times. This chain links TRBV5-4 with TRBJ1-2; D is possibly TRBD1 (6 bases). Germline CDR1 reads SGHNT; CDR2 reads YYREEE (reference sequence). The ends were cut back, 2 bases at V and 3 bases at J, with 20 bases in the middle. CDR3 length equals 17 residues. The CDR3 nucleotides read TGTGCCAGCAGCTTTGGGGGCAAGGGAAAGATTCACTATGGCTACACCTTC. Its translation: CASSFGGKGKIHYGYTF.

The chain has TRBV7-2 and TRBJ1-1, with D tentatively TRBD1 (6 bases). Looked up from germline, CDR1 is SGHTA and CDR2 is FQGNSA. The length of the CDR3 is 17 residues. V was trimmed by 1 base and J by 4 bases, leaving 19 bases between them. The CDR3 DNA reads as TGTGCCAGCAGCTTAGGACTAGCGGGGGGGCCGGGCACTGAAGCTTTCTTT. Its protein is CASSLGLAGGPGTEAFF.

This clonotype was seen many times. The CDR3 sequence: CASSQRGTGDHEQYF. The CDR3 region has the DNA TGTGCCAGCAGCCAACGAGGGACAGGAGACCACGAGCAGTACTTC. The chain combines TRBV7-9 with TRBJ2-7; TRBD1 matches at 8 bases. CDR3 length: 15 amino acids. With V trimmed by 5 bases and J by 5 bases, 11 bases remained unmatched. The germline V gene encodes CDR1 SEHNR and CDR2 FQNEAQ (reference sequence).

This clonotype showed up many times. The rearrangement links TRBV11-2 to TRBJ1-1; D uncertain. There are 12 residues in the CDR3. Per the germline V gene, CDR1 is SGHAT and CDR2 is FQNNGV. V was trimmed by 6 bases and J by 11 bases, leaving 16 bases between them. CDR3 DNA sequence: TGTGCCAGCAGTCCGGGAGCCACGAAGGCTTTCTTT. Protein sequence: CASSPGATKAFF.

The V call is TRBV27, the J call TRBJ2-1; 9 bases are a match to TRBD2. Germline V CDR1 and CDR2: MNHEY, SMNVEV (reference sequence). The CDR3 extends over 15 amino acids. V shed 2 bases, J shed 6 bases, and the junction held 5 bases outside the gene matches. The CDR3 DNA reads TGTGCCAGCAGTTTACCGGGACTAGCTGTCAATGAGCAGTTCTTC. It is translated as CASSLPGLAVNEQFF.

This clonotype was counted between two and nine times. The chain recombines TRBV20-1 with TRBJ1-2, with TRBD1 as a possible D gene (5 bases). Germline assignment: CDR1 DFQATT and CDR2 SNEGSKA (reference sequence). Trimming took 1 base from V and 4 from J, leaving 10 bases between them. The CDR3 is made up of 13 amino acids. The CDR3 region has the DNA TGCAGTGCTAGAGCTCGGGACGGCTATGGCTACACCTTC. Its translation is CSARARDGYGYTF.

This clonotype was seen repeatedly, ten times or more. The J gene is TRBJ2-5, the V gene TRBV20-1; 9 bases align to TRBD2. V trimming: 0 bases; J trimming: 5 bases; junction bases outside the gene matches: 4. CDR3 length equals 14 residues. Germline V gene sequence: CDR1 DFQATT, CDR2 SNEGSKA (reference sequence). The CDR3 here is CSARDSLAGETQYF. The CDR3, as DNA: TGCAGTGCTAGAGATAGCCTAGCGGGGGAGACCCAGTACTTC.

CDR3 loop: CASSPGQGMNTGELFF. CDR3 sequence (DNA): TGCGCCAGCAGCCCCGGACAGGGGATGAACACCGGGGAGCTGTTTTTT. The chain uses TRBV5-1 and TRBJ2-2, with 9 bases identical to TRBD1. From germline, CDR1 is SGHRS and CDR2 YFSETQ. CDR3 length equals 16 residues. V lost 4 bases, J lost 1 base, and 5 bases stayed unmatched.

This clonotype has a count of ten or more. This sequence joins TRBV3-1 and TRBJ2-7; 10 bases are a match to TRBD1. Germline loops: CDR1 LGHDT, CDR2 YNNKEL (reference sequence). The CDR3 is made up of 15 amino acids. V dropped 4 bases and J dropped 6; count of bases not matched to a gene: 9. The CDR3 coding sequence is TGTGCCAGCAGCCCGGGGACAGGGGTATTGGGCGAGCAGTACTTC. Translated, it gives CASSPGTGVLGEQYF.

The rearrangement uses TRBV29-1 and TRBJ1-2; no clear D gene. The CDR3 is 11 residues long. The V gene's germline CDR1 is SQVTM and CDR2 ANQGSEA. V gave up 5 bases and J gave up 4 bases, with 8 bases separating them. The CDR3 coding sequence is TGCAGCGTTCCCGCTACCTATGGCTACACCTTC. It codes for CSVPATYGYTF.

V is TRBV9 and J is TRBJ1-1; perhaps TRBD1 as D (5 bases). Trimming took off 6 bases at V and 0 bases at J, with 15 bases between the two ends. CDR3 size: 15 residues. Per germline, CDR1 SGDLS and CDR2 YYNGEE. The CDR3 region has the DNA TGTGCCAGCACGCGCGGGGGAGGGCTGAACACTGAAGCTTTCTTT. This codes for CASTRGGGLNTEAFF.

This rearrangement joins TRBV6-1 to TRBJ2-2, with unresolved D. Germline V CDR1 and CDR2: MNHNS, SASEGT. V lost 5 bases, J lost 0 bases, and 16 bases lay in between. This CDR3 region has 17 residues. The CDR3 DNA reads as TGTGCCAGCAGTTCCCCTCATAGGAGTGCGAACACCGGGGAGCTGTTTTTT. It translates to CASSSPHRSANTGELFF.

The chain combines TRBV18 with TRBJ1-4; D is possibly TRBD1 (5 bases). In germline, CDR1 is KGHSH, CDR2 LQKENI. Trimming removed 6 bases from V and 0 bases from J, with 17 bases in between. The CDR3 sequence is 17 residues long. In DNA form, the CDR3 reads TGTGCCAGCTCCTCCGGGACTGTGGTCGCAACTAATGAAAAACTGTTTTTT. Translating gives CASSSGTVVATNEKLFF.

The CDR3 reads CASSLETGFDGYTF. In nucleotides, the CDR3 is TGCGCCAGCAGCCTAGAGACAGGGTTCGATGGCTACACCTTC. This chain connects TRBV5-1 to TRBJ1-2, with 7 nucleotides matching TRBD1. Germline V CDR1 and CDR2: SGHRS, YFSETQ. The CDR3 runs 14 residues. V shed 4 bases and J 6 bases; nucleotides not matched to a gene: 9.

There are many counts of this clonotype. CDR3 protein: CSARRRVAGTSGEQYF. CDR3 nucleotide sequence: TGCAGTGCTCGCCGGAGGGTAGCGGGGACATCGGGCGAGCAGTACTTC. The chain has TRBV20-1 and TRBJ2-7, with TRBD2 matching over 8 bases. V lost 5 bases and J lost 6; bases outside the gene matches: 18. Germline V CDR1 and CDR2: DFQATT, SNEGSKA (reference sequence). The CDR3 covers 16 residues.

The V gene is TRBV6-1, the J gene TRBJ2-5; possible D gene TRBD2, 7 bases. The CDR3 runs to 14 residues. Germline loops: CDR1 MNHNS, CDR2 SASEGT. Trimming cost V 0 bases and J 5 bases, with 10 bases left between them. The CDR3 region has the DNA TGTGCCAGCAGTGAAGCGGGGGGGCCGGAGACCCAGTACTTC. Protein sequence: CASSEAGGPETQYF.

For this clonotype: This may be a read error, as it is one base from a much larger clone. The chain employs TRBV12-3 or TRBV12-4 and TRBJ2-5; TRBD1 or TRBD2 may be the D gene (5 bases each). This CDR3 region has 11 residues. V was cut by 6 bases and J by 7 bases, with 9 bases left in between. The CDR3 DNA sequence: TGTGCCAGCAGGACTGGGGGGACCCAGTACTTC. This encodes CASRTGGTQYF.

In its sample, this clonotype was seen a few times. The rearrangement links TRBV7-2 to TRBJ2-7; a weak D match, TRBD2 (7 bases). CDR3 length: 15 residues. Germline CDR1 is SGHTA and CDR2 is FQGNSA. Between the trimmed V and J ends, which lost 5 bases and 2 bases, there was a span of 16 bases. DNA for the CDR3: TGTGCCAGCAGCCGCTTAGTGGGGGGGCCCTACGAGCAGTACTTC. Its protein is CASSRLVGGPYEQYF. The whole variable domain, remainder taken from reference TRBV7-2 and TRBJ2-7, is GAGVSQSPSNKVTEKGKDVELRCDPISGHTALYWYRQSLGQGLEFLIYFQGNSAPDKSGLPSDRFSAERTGGSVSTLTIQRTQQEDSAVYLCASSRLVGGPYEQYFGPGTRLTVT.